The clone carrying this T cell receptor beta chain was seen once. The sample belongs to a study of T cell changes during pregnancy in multiple sclerosis. The germline V and J ends were trimmed by 8 bases and 4 bases, with 8 bases remaining between them. The CDR3 covers 12 residues. The germline V gene has CDR1 SNHLY and CDR2 FYNNEI. TCRdb's copy holds only in-frame clones and misses some; the assay was immunoSEQ multiplex PCR. The profile shows 45,000 to 60,000 clones, over 90% of them singletons. V usage is TRBV2 and J usage is TRBJ2-2; TRBD1 is a possible D gene (5 bases). The clonotype comes from a female donor in good health, enrolled as a control in a pregnancy study. The source was CD4+ T cells from peripheral blood mononuclear cells, collected after pregnancy. The CDR3, as DNA: TGTGCCAGCTTTAGGGGCACCGGGGAGCTGTTTTTT. Translation gives CASFRGTGELFF.